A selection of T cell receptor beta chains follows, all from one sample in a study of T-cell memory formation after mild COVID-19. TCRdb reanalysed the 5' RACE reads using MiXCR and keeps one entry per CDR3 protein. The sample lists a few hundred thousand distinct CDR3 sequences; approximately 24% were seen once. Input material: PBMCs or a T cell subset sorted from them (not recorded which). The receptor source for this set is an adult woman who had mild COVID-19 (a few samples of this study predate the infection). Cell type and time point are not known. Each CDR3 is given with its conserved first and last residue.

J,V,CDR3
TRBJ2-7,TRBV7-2,CASSLARPHEQYF
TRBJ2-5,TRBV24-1,CATSDKLRGGKETQYF
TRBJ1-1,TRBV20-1,CSVKSGYTEAFF
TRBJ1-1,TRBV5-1,CASSFSGDTEAFF
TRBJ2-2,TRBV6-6,CATLPPGARGELFF
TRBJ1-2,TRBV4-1,CASSQGAGVNYGYTF
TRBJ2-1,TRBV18,CASSPDAVYNEQFF
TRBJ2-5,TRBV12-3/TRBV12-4,CASSPSGTNRQETQYF
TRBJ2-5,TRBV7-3,CASSFSEGKTQYF
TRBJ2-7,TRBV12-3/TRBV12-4,CASSLWAGGYYEQYF
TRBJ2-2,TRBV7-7,CASSQGQAVAGELFF
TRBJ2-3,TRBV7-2,CASSFTSGLADTQYF
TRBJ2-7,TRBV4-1,CASSQGQLGYEQYF
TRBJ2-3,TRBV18,CASSPPGTTDGDTQYF
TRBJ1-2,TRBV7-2,CASSFRRGDGYTF
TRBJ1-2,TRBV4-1,CASSQGADRGLGGYTF
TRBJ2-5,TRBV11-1,CASSLAPGDRGFETQYF
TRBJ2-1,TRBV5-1,CASSVPGQGGEQFF
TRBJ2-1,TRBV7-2,CASTPYWGTGVYNEQFF
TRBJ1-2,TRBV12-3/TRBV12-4,CASSIGSRGYGYTF
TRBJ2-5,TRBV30,CAWSVQGKTQYF
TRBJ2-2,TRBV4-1,CASTLVGGPRTGELFF
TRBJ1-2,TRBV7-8,CASSLAPRESLDGYTF
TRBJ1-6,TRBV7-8,CASSLEGGPDSPLHF
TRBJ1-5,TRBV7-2,CASSLVGGGDNQPQHF
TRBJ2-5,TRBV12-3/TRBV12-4,CASRSSGTSEETQYF
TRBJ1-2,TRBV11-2,CASSHGQNYGYTF
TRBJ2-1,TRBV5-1,CASNEGASSNEQFF
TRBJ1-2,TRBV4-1,CASSPLQPSYGYTF
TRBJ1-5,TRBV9,CASSVGSLSNQPQHF
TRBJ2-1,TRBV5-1,CASSLGLAAVYTEQFF
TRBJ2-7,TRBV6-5,CASSYSGPHASYEQYF
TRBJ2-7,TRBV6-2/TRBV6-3,CASSWNRGFSYEQYF
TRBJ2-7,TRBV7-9,CASSVDYEQYF
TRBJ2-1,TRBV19,CASSTTAGEGEQFF
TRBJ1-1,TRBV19,CATVGQGGTEAFF
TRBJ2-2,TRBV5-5,CASSLIDTGELFF
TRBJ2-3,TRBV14,CASSRLAGGPRTDTQYF
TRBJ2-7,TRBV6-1,CASGGSLYEQYF
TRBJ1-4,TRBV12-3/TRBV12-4,CASSRNEKLFF
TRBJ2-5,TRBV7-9,CASSWRNSHLETQYF
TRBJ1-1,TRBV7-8,CASSLAREGFTEAFF
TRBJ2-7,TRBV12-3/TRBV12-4,CASSLGPAYEQYF
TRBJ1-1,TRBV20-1,CSARNPGQIRSEAFF
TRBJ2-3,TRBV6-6,CASSPPRQAADTQYF
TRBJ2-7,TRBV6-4,CASSESGESYEQYF
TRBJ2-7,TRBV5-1,CASSPTVYQSSYEQYF
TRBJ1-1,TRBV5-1,CASSLSGQGTEAFF
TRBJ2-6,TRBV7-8,CASSVQGTGANVLTF
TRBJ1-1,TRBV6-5,CASSTGGANTEAFF
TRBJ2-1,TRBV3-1,CASSQWQGVYNEQFF
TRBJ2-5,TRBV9,CASSVFWGLKETQYF
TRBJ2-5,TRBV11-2,CASSRRGQGRQETQYF
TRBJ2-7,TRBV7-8,CASSLAGVTGIIEQYF
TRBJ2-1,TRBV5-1,CASSLEPSGSSEQFF
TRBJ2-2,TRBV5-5,CASSLAAGVVAGELFF
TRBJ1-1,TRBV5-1,CATAGQGRNTEAFF
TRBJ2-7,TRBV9,CASSVGTGGLEQYF
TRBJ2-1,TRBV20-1,CSARVVTSVYRCEQFF
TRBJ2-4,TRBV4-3,CASSQASSLAGGGNIQYF